The sequence of this T cell receptor (beta chain) was determined in a study of blood T cell repertoires in COVID-19. The method was immunoSEQ multiplex PCR; TCRdb's version includes in-frame clones alone and lacks a portion of them. The sample contains about 59,000 clones, around 90% of which appear only once. Germline V lookup: CDR1 SGHDT, CDR2 YYEEEE. V lost 1 base to trimming and J lost 2 bases; unmatched junction nucleotides: 4. This CDR3 has 16 amino acids. The V and J genes are TRBV5-6 and TRBJ2-3; 10 nucleotides agree with TRBD2. This receptor was identified in an elderly man with acute or convalescent COVID-19. What was sequenced was peripheral blood. DNA of the CDR3: TGTGCCAGCAGCTTGAGGCTAGCGGGGGCCACAGATACGCAGTATTTT. Protein sequence: CASSLRLAGATDTQYF.